Presented here are 26 T cell receptor beta chains from one specimen sequenced in a study of blood T cell repertoires in COVID-19. Clones were read by immunoSEQ multiplex PCR, and TCRdb kept only the in-frame ones, dropping some. This sample has about 240,000 clones, with 80% to 85% found just once. Sequencing was performed on peripheral blood. Receptor source: a woman aged 55-75 years with active or convalescent COVID-19.

CDR3 nucleotides: TGTGCCAGCAGCTTACCCCGGGACAGGGATTCTAGCACAGATACGCAGTATTTT. Amino acid sequence: CASSLPRDRDSSTDTQYF. The chain has TRBV7-3 and TRBJ2-3, with 9 nucleotides matching TRBD1. V gave up 2 bases and J gave up 0 bases; unmatched junction bases: 9. CDR3 length equals 18 residues. Germline CDR1 is SGHTA and CDR2 is FQGTGA. The full variable domain, completed using reference TRBV7-3 and TRBJ2-3, is GAGVSQTPSNKVTEKGKYVELRCDPISGHTALYWYRQSLGQGPEFLIYFQGTGAADDSGLPNDRFFAVRPEGSVSTLKIQRTERGDSAVYLCASSLPRDRDSSTDTQYFGPGTRLTVL.

This clone was detected only once. V is TRBV29-1 and J is TRBJ1-1; D is possibly TRBD1 (5 bases). The V end was cut by 5 bases, the J end by 3 bases, with 16 bases between. The CDR3 is 14 residues long. Germline loops: CDR1 SQVTM, CDR2 ANQGSEA. In DNA form, the CDR3 reads TGCAGCGTTAACGGGCTGGAGGGGTACACTGAAGCTTTCTTT. This translates into CSVNGLEGYTEAFF.

This chain links TRBV7-2 with TRBJ2-2, with 10 bases fitting TRBD1. The CDR3 has 16 amino acids. Germline CDR1 is SGHTA and CDR2 is FQGNSA. Unmatched junction bases numbered 6, after V lost 2 bases and J lost 6 bases. In DNA, the CDR3 is TGTGCCAGCAGCTTAAGGAGAGGACAGGGGGCCGGGGAGCTGTTTTTT. It yields the protein CASSLRRGQGAGELFF.

V usage is TRBV7-9 and J usage is TRBJ1-5; 8 bases agree with TRBD1. Germline V gene data show CDR1 as SEHNR and CDR2 as FQNEAQ (reference sequence). The CDR3 covers 13 residues. V dropped 5 bases and J dropped 7; count of bases not matched to a gene: 4. CDR3 nucleotide sequence: TGTGCCAGCAGCACCCGGACAGGGCAGCCCCAGCATTTT. Residues: CASSTRTGQPQHF.

V gene TRBV6-5 combines with J gene TRBJ1-3; a possible D gene is TRBD1 (5 bases). Looked up from germline, CDR1 is MNHEY and CDR2 is SVGAGI. The CDR3 has 15 residues. The V and J ends lost 3 bases and 0 bases respectively, with 9 bases between them. Written as DNA, the CDR3 is TGTGCCAGCAGTTATTGGGGGGGCTCTGGAAACACCATATATTTT. As protein: CASSYWGGSGNTIYF.

The chain is built from TRBV10-3 and TRBJ2-3; 10 nucleotides line up with TRBD2. The CDR3 covers 19 residues. Germline trimming cut 0 bases from V and 0 bases from J; bases unmatched to any gene: 9. Germline V gene lookup returns CDR1 ENHRY and CDR2 SYGVKD. DNA for the CDR3: TGTGCCATCAGTGAGTCGCCTAGCGGGGGAGACCCTAGCACAGATACGCAGTATTTT. The encoded protein is CAISESPSGGDPSTDTQYF.

The V call is TRBV18, the J call TRBJ2-7; D may be TRBD2 (7 bases). V lost 1 base and J lost 3, with 13 bases in between. Germline loops: CDR1 KGHSH, CDR2 LQKENI. The CDR3 covers 15 residues. Written as DNA, the CDR3 is TGTGCCAGCTCACCACAAGGGGGGGCCGGCTACGAGCAGTACTTC. As protein: CASSPQGGAGYEQYF. Supplemented by reference TRBV18 and TRBJ2-7, the full variable domain reads NAGVMQNPRHLVRRRGQEARLRCSPMKGHSHVYWYRQLPEEGLKFMVYLQKENIIDESGMPKERFSAEFPKEGPSILRIQQVVRGDSAAYFCASSPQGGAGYEQYFGPGTRLTVT.

The chain couples TRBV30 to TRBJ1-1, with 8 bases aligning to TRBD1. Trimming at V came to 2 bases and at J to 1 base, leaving 3 bases not matched to a gene. The CDR3 is made up of 14 amino acids. Germline V lookup: CDR1 GTSNPN, CDR2 SVGIG (reference sequence). CDR3 region: CAWSLGQGNTEAFF. CDR3 nucleotide sequence: TGTGCCTGGAGTTTAGGACAGGGGAACACTGAAGCTTTCTTT.

This sequence joins TRBV12-3 or TRBV12-4 and TRBJ1-2; a possible D gene is TRBD1 (5 bases). The V end was cut by 6 bases, the J end by 7 bases, with 15 bases between. The CDR3 extends over 13 amino acids. CDR3 in amino acids: CASSLGQVSGYTF. CDR3 in DNA: TGTGCCAGCAGCCTGGGGCAGGTCTCTGGCTACACCTTC.

The chain links TRBV20-1 to TRBJ1-1; D may be TRBD1 (5 bases). Looked up from germline, CDR1 is DFQATT and CDR2 is SNEGSKA (reference sequence). CDR3 length: 13 residues. Between the trimmed V and J ends, which lost 3 bases and 3 bases, there was a span of 11 bases. Written as DNA, the CDR3 is TGCAGTGCTAGTGGCGCAGGGTACACTGAAGCTTTCTTT. Its translation is CSASGAGYTEAFF.

This sequence joins TRBV6-2 or TRBV6-3 and TRBJ2-1, with 9 bases that match TRBD2. The CDR3 runs to 15 residues. Looked up from germline, CDR1 is MNHEY and CDR2 is SVGEGT. Losses at the gene ends were 4 bases for V and 6 bases for J; bases not matched to a gene: 7. The chain's CDR3 is CASSSSGGYSNEQFF. CDR3 DNA sequence: TGTGCCAGCAGTTCGAGCGGGGGGTATAGCAATGAGCAGTTCTTC.

This clone was detected a few times. The chain couples TRBV18 to TRBJ2-7; 7 bases are shared with TRBD2. CDR1 and CDR2 from the germline V gene are KGHSH and LQKENI. V shed 0 bases, J shed 7 bases, and the junction held 9 bases outside the gene matches. The CDR3 is 15 residues long. The CDR3 protein is CASSPPSGTPGEQYF. CDR3 nucleotide sequence: TGTGCCAGCTCACCACCAAGCGGGACCCCGGGGGAGCAGTACTTC.

The genes are TRBV18 and TRBJ1-6, with 9 bases lining up with TRBD1. Germline V lookup: CDR1 KGHSH, CDR2 LQKENI. The J segment lost 7 bases and the V segment lost 2 bases, leaving 0 bases of the junction unmatched. This CDR3 spans 14 amino acids. The CDR3 reads CASSPGTGNSPLHF. The CDR3, as DNA: TGTGCCAGCTCACCAGGGACAGGGAATTCACCCCTCCACTTT.

This clone was seen only a few times. The chain uses TRBV4-3 and TRBJ1-5; tentative D call: TRBD1 (5 bases). The CDR3 covers 15 residues. Germline CDR1 reads LGHNA; CDR2 reads YSLEER. V was trimmed by 3 bases and J by 2 bases, leaving 11 bases between them. CDR3 in amino acids: CASSHDLQGNQPQHF. The CDR3 bases are TGCGCCAGCAGCCACGACCTACAGGGCAATCAGCCCCAGCATTTT.

This rearrangement joins TRBV6-5 to TRBJ2-1; 9 bases fit TRBD1. The length of the CDR3 is 14 residues. Germline CDR1 and CDR2: MNHEY and SVGAGI. The V segment lost 8 bases and the J segment 7 bases; nucleotides outside the gene matches: 9. DNA of the CDR3: TGTGCCAGCCGGGGGACAGGGCCCGGGAATGAGCAGTTCTTC. Protein sequence: CASRGTGPGNEQFF.

CDR3 loop: CASSQDRDRERYWRGNTEAFF. The DNA of the CDR3 is TGCGCCAGCAGCCAAGATAGGGACAGGGAACGCTACTGGAGGGGGAACACTGAAGCTTTCTTT. This chain connects TRBV4-3 to TRBJ1-1; TRBD1 matches 9 bases. The V segment lost 0 bases and the J segment 1 base; nucleotides outside the gene matches: 18. CDR1 and CDR2 (germline): LGHNA, YSLEER. The CDR3 runs 21 residues.

The sample holds a few counts of this clone. The chain joins TRBV5-6 to TRBJ2-7; 7 bases agree with TRBD2. The trim removed 2 bases at V and 7 bases at J, leaving 18 bases unmatched. This CDR3 region has 17 residues. The germline V gene encodes CDR1 SGHDT and CDR2 YYEEEE. CDR3: CASSLPGASGDSREQYF. DNA of the CDR3: TGTGCCAGCAGCTTACCCGGTGCTAGCGGTGATTCGAGGGAGCAGTACTTC.

The J gene is TRBJ2-7, the V gene TRBV6-2 or TRBV6-3; TRBD1 agrees at 8 bases. Germline lookup yields CDR1 MNHEY and CDR2 SVGEGT. The CDR3 length is 16 residues. Unmatched junction bases numbered 6, after V lost 2 bases and J lost 0 bases. The CDR3 reads CASSYGQGMSSYEQYF. The CDR3 region has the DNA TGTGCCAGCAGTTACGGACAGGGTATGAGCTCCTACGAGCAGTACTTC.

In its sample, this clone was seen a few times. This sequence joins TRBV15 and TRBJ2-3; 7 nucleotides align to TRBD1. The CDR3 loop spans 16 amino acids. From germline, CDR1 is LNHNV and CDR2 YYDKDF (reference sequence). V shed 0 bases, J shed 3 bases, and the junction held 6 bases outside the gene matches. CDR3 DNA: TGTGCCACCAGCAGAGATCCCGGACAGGCGACAGATACGCAGTATTTT. It encodes CATSRDPGQATDTQYF.

The count of this clone is one. This chain uses TRBV29-1 with TRBJ2-1; D might be TRBD2 (6 bases). The CDR3 is 16 residues long. CDR1 and CDR2 (germline): SQVTM, ANQGSEA. The CDR3: CCAREDPSLSYNEQFF. CDR3 coding DNA: TGCTGCGCGAGGGAGGATCCCAGCCTCTCCTACAATGAGCAGTTCTTC.

The rearrangement links TRBV7-8 to TRBJ1-2; D remains unclear. CDR3 length: 14 residues. The germline CDR1 and CDR2 sequences are SGHVS and FQNEAQ. V was pared by 2 bases and J by 7 bases, with 14 bases between. DNA of the CDR3: TGTGCCAGCAGCTTAATGAATGCGGAGGCTGGCTACACCTTC. Protein sequence: CASSLMNAEAGYTF.

The genes are TRBV5-4 and TRBJ2-2; the D gene is possibly TRBD1 (5 bases). The CDR3 length is 14 residues. Germline V gives CDR1 SGHNT, CDR2 YYREEE (reference sequence). V was cut by 3 bases and J by 1 base, with 7 bases left in between. This CDR3 is CASSWTKNTGELFF. CDR3 bases: TGTGCCAGCAGCTGGACAAAGAACACCGGGGAGCTGTTTTTT.

This chain links TRBV11-2 with TRBJ1-1; no reliable D call. CDR1 SGHAT and CDR2 FQNNGV come from the germline V gene. There are 13 residues in the CDR3. The germline V and J ends were trimmed by 5 bases and 3 bases, with 10 bases remaining between them. In DNA, the CDR3 is TGTGCCAGCAGCCTCCAGGTCGACACTGAAGCTTTCTTT. This translates into CASSLQVDTEAFF.

The V call is TRBV10-2, the J call TRBJ1-2, with D perhaps TRBD1 (6 bases). V was cut by 4 bases and J by 13 bases, with 19 bases left in between. Germline CDR1 and CDR2: WSHSY and SAAADI. This CDR3 contains 13 residues. The DNA for the CDR3 is TGCGCCAGCAGTGGGGGGCCAGCGCCTGGGGCCACCTTC. Translating gives CASSGGPAPGATF.

The chain couples TRBV7-9 to TRBJ1-4; 7 bases are shared with TRBD1. This CDR3 is 14 amino acids long. The ends lost 5 bases at V and 8 bases at J; junction bases unmatched: 8. The germline V gene has CDR1 SEHNR and CDR2 FQNEAQ (reference sequence). CDR3 nucleotides: TGTGCCAGCAGCCCGACAGGGATTACAGAAAAACTGTTTTTT. Its protein is CASSPTGITEKLFF.

This chain connects TRBV7-2 to TRBJ2-3; 11 nucleotides match TRBD2. The CDR3 is 16 amino acids. J gave up 1 base and V 6 bases, and 6 bases lay outside the gene matches. Germline V gene data show CDR1 as SGHTA and CDR2 as FQGNSA. This CDR3 is CASSRVAGGRTDTQYF. CDR3 coding DNA: TGTGCCAGCAGTCGGGTAGCGGGGGGGCGCACAGATACGCAGTATTTT.